A selection of T cell receptor beta chains follows, all from one sample in a study of glioma-infiltrating T cells after dendritic cell vaccination. Assay used: immunoSEQ multiplex PCR; TCRdb lists only in-frame clones, some missing. This table has roughly 70,000 clones, around 80% appearing once. The sample consisted of blood, taken before dendritic cell vaccination. The receptors were sampled from a human donor with glioblastoma. Each CDR3 is given with its conserved first and last residue. D genes are given only for firm matches. The size field is filled for only some rows; it gives once, few, many or a size class.

V,size,D,J,CDR3,DNA
TRBV11-2,once,TRBD1,TRBJ2-7,CASSSKYGTGSSYEQYF,TGTGCCAGCAGCTCCAAATACGGGACAGGGAGCTCCTACGAGCAGTACTTC
TRBV19,once,TRBD1,TRBJ2-3,CASSISRTGGRTDTQYF,TGTGCCAGTAGTATCTCCAGGACAGGCGGCCGCACAGATACGCAGTATTTT
TRBV10-2,few,NA,TRBJ1-1,CASRPLTLNTEAFF,TGCGCCAGCAGGCCTCTGACACTGAACACTGAAGCTTTCTTT
TRBV2,few,NA,TRBJ2-2,CASKKQAVGELFF,TGTGCCAGCAAGAAGCAGGCCGTCGGGGAGCTGTTTTTT
TRBV2,NA,NA,TRBJ1-3,CASKGGTESGNTIYF,TGTGCCAGCAAGGGAGGTACAGAATCTGGAAACACCATATATTTT
TRBV5-1,NA,NA,TRBJ1-2,CASRYDSAGGYTF,TGCGCCAGCAGATATGACAGTGCGGGGGGCTACACCTTC
TRBV5-1,NA,NA,TRBJ1-2,CASSLVRAVGYTF,TGCGCCAGCAGCTTGGTCAGGGCAGTTGGCTACACCTTC
TRBV28,NA,NA,TRBJ2-5,CASSPPRGWETQYF,TGTGCCAGCAGTCCCCCTCGGGGTTGGGAGACCCAGTACTTC
TRBV6-1,NA,NA,TRBJ1-1,CASSPDTEAFF,TGTGCCAGCAGTCCCGACACTGAAGCTTTCTTT
TRBV5-1,NA,NA,TRBJ2-5,CASSPVGGGSETQYF,TGCGCCAGCAGCCCGGTGGGGGGTGGTTCAGAGACCCAGTACTTC
TRBV5-4,NA,TRBD1,TRBJ1-4,CASSRGQGNEKLFF,TGTGCCAGCAGCAGAGGACAGGGTAATGAAAAACTGTTTTTT